A single sample gave rise to the 17 T cell receptor beta chains below, sequenced in a study of blood T cell repertoires in COVID-19 (dated by TCRdb to the early 2020s). The protocol used for the library was the immunoSEQ multiplex PCR assay. This immuneACCESS table, as held by TCRdb, lists in-frame sequences with V and J called but not all clones. Of the missing ones, under half trace to an unresolved V gene in checked studies; the others have no known cause. This sample is represented by 150,000 to 200,000 clones; more than 65% of them were singletons. Of the sample, approximately 10% falls within the top ten clones. Sequencing was carried out using PBMCs or T cells enriched from blood (not recorded which). The origin of the receptors is a man between 50 and 59 years old who had recovered from COVID-19.

The rearrangement links TRBV30 to TRBJ2-1; D is uncertain. Germline V CDR1 and CDR2: GTSNPN, SVGIG (reference sequence). The CDR3 runs 12 residues. Trimming removed 2 bases at V and 12 bases at J, with 14 bases between. CDR3 nucleotide sequence: TGTGCCTGGAGTCCCGCCAATCGCGGGCAGTTCTTC. Its translation: CAWSPANRGQFF.

V gene TRBV7-8 combines with J gene TRBJ1-6, with no clear D. V lost 5 bases, J lost 8 bases, and 10 bases lay in between. The CDR3 consists of 13 residues. Germline loops: CDR1 SGHVS, CDR2 FQNEAQ. As DNA, the CDR3 is TGTGCCAGCAGCCTAATGCAGGATTCACCCCTCCACTTT. This encodes CASSLMQDSPLHF.

The J gene is TRBJ2-1, the V gene TRBV29-1; TRBD1 matches 10 bases. Germline lookup yields CDR1 SQVTM and CDR2 ANQGSEA. Trimming took 3 bases from V and 2 from J; bases not matched to a gene: 4. The CDR3 extends over 15 amino acids. CDR3 bases: TGCAGCGTTGACGGGACAGGGGTCCCCTACAATGAGCAGTTCTTC. Its protein product is CSVDGTGVPYNEQFF.

This rearrangement joins TRBV14 to TRBJ1-1; D is perhaps TRBD1 (5 bases). The CDR3 length is 17 residues. Germline V gene data show CDR1 as SGHDN and CDR2 as FVKESK. V shed 1 base and J shed 2 bases, with 17 bases lying between them. The CDR3 reads CASSQAIGAPSNTEAFF. Written as DNA, the CDR3 is TGTGCCAGCAGCCAAGCCATAGGGGCCCCCTCTAACACTGAAGCTTTCTTT.

The V gene is TRBV28, the J gene TRBJ1-5, with 7 positions matching TRBD1. With 1 base clipped from V and 0 bases from J, the junction kept 6 bases outside the gene matches. The CDR3 length is 17 residues. Germline V CDR1 and CDR2: MDHEN, SYDVKM. The CDR3 reads CASSLSPQGISNQPQHF. In DNA, the CDR3 is TGTGCCAGCAGTTTATCACCACAGGGGATTAGCAATCAGCCCCAGCATTTT.

The chain combines TRBV12-3 or TRBV12-4 with TRBJ1-2; 9 nucleotides align to TRBD1. V gave up 3 bases and J gave up 7 bases; unmatched junction bases: 3. The length of the CDR3 is 13 residues. The CDR3 reads CASSFGTGPGYTF. CDR3 nucleotide sequence: TGTGCCAGCAGTTTCGGGACAGGGCCTGGCTACACCTTC.

J is TRBJ2-3 and V is TRBV3-1 (or the pseudogene TRBV3-2); 14 positions match TRBD2. Germline CDR1 reads LGHDT; CDR2 reads YNNKEL (reference sequence). The CDR3 has 18 residues. The J segment lost 5 bases and the V segment lost 0 bases, leaving 7 bases of the junction unmatched. The CDR3 spells CASSQDLTSGGAIDTQYF. The CDR3 DNA sequence: TGTGCCAGCAGCCAAGATTTGACTAGCGGGGGGGCGATAGATACGCAGTATTTT.

The J gene is TRBJ1-1, the V gene TRBV11-3; D not certain. V was shortened by 5 bases and J by 1 base, with 8 bases between the two germline ends. The CDR3 extends over 13 amino acids. The germline CDR1 and CDR2 sequences are SGHNT and YENEEA. CDR3 nucleotides: TGTGCCAGCAGCCTAAACCGGAACACTGAAGCTTTCTTT. Its translation: CASSLNRNTEAFF.

The chain has TRBV10-3 and TRBJ1-2; 9 positions match TRBD1. The ends lost 10 bases at V and 0 bases at J; junction bases unmatched: 3. The CDR3 spans 13 residues. Germline assignment: CDR1 ENHRY and CDR2 SYGVKD. The CDR3 loop is CATRQGANYGYTF. CDR3 DNA: TGTGCCACCCGACAGGGGGCTAACTATGGCTACACCTTC.

The J gene is TRBJ2-5, the V gene TRBV30; no clear D. This CDR3 has 14 amino acids. V lost 4 bases to trimming and J lost 2 bases, with 14 bases between them. Per the germline V gene, CDR1 is GTSNPN and CDR2 is SVGIG (reference sequence). The CDR3, as DNA: TGTGCCTGGAAATTCTTACAGAATCAAGAGACCCAGTACTTC. This translates into CAWKFLQNQETQYF.

This clone was seen repeatedly, ten times or more. The chain carries TRBV6-5 and TRBJ1-1; 7 bases align to TRBD1. The germline CDR1 and CDR2 sequences are MNHEY and SVGAGI. Germline trimming cut 8 bases from V and 3 bases from J; bases unmatched to any gene: 3. CDR3 length: 12 residues. CDR3 DNA sequence: TGTGCCAGCCTCGGGACAGACACTGAAGCTTTCTTT. Protein product: CASLGTDTEAFF.

The chain is built from TRBV24-1 and TRBJ2-1; TRBD1 is a possible D gene (5 bases). This CDR3 comprises 11 residues. Germline values: CDR1 KGHDR, CDR2 SFDVKD. V lost 7 bases and J lost 7, with 7 bases in between. This CDR3 reads CATSRVNEQFF. DNA for the CDR3: TGTGCCACCAGCAGGGTTAATGAGCAGTTCTTC.

This clone was recorded a few times. This chain joins TRBV4-1 and TRBJ1-5; D remains ambiguous. Germline CDR1 MGHRA, CDR2 YSYEKL. V shed 1 base and J shed 5 bases, with 6 bases lying between them. The CDR3 has 13 amino acids. The CDR3 protein is CASSQGTYQPQHF. The CDR3 DNA is TGCGCCAGCAGCCAAGGAACATATCAGCCCCAGCATTTT.

The chain couples TRBV5-6 to TRBJ2-5, with 7 bases fitting TRBD2. V lost 4 bases to trimming and J lost 12 bases; unmatched junction nucleotides: 6. The CDR3 loop spans 11 amino acids. Germline V lookup: CDR1 SGHDT, CDR2 YYEEEE. Here the CDR3 DNA reads TGTGCCAGCAGCACCGGGACTAAGAAGTACTTC. The encoded protein is CASSTGTKKYF.

The chain employs TRBV7-2 and TRBJ1-1; D remains ambiguous. CDR3 length equals 13 residues. V lost 5 bases, J lost 2 bases, and 9 bases lay in between. CDR1 is SGHTA, CDR2 FQGNSA, per germline. The CDR3 DNA reads as TGTGCCAGCAGCACTCCCCGCAACACTGAAGCTTTCTTT. The encoded protein is CASSTPRNTEAFF. Filled out from reference TRBV7-2 and TRBJ1-1, the complete variable domain reads GAGVSQSPSNKVTEKGKDVELRCDPISGHTALYWYRQSLGQGLEFLIYFQGNSAPDKSGLPSDRFSAERTGGSVSTLTIQRTQQEDSAVYLCASSTPRNTEAFFGQGTRLTVV.

The chain couples TRBV5-4 to TRBJ2-5; possibly TRBD1 for D (6 bases). V lost 4 bases and J lost 3, with 16 bases in between. CDR3 length equals 15 residues. In germline, CDR1 is SGHNT, CDR2 YYREEE (reference sequence). The CDR3 spells CASSGTRGNKETQYF. CDR3 coding DNA: TGTGCCAGCAGCGGCACTAGGGGGAATAAAGAGACCCAGTACTTC.

This clone has more than one count but fewer than ten. V usage is TRBV2 and J usage is TRBJ1-2; no clear D. Between the trimmed V and J ends, which lost 6 bases and 5 bases, there was a span of 10 bases. CDR1 SNHLY and CDR2 FYNNEI come from the germline V gene. CDR3 size: 12 residues. The CDR3 bases are TGTGCCAGCAGGTCAACACCTTATGGCTACACCTTC. This translates into CASRSTPYGYTF.